This T cell receptor beta chain was recovered during a study of blood T cell repertoires in COVID-19. Study details: Sources were T cells, B-cell-depleted T cells, or PBMCs; the material itself was cDNA or gDNA.

Donors in Cohort 3 who had recovered were those with two negative PCRs, healthcare professional clearance, or resolution of their symptoms. There are 15 residues in the CDR3. V lost 1 base, J lost 7 bases, and 10 bases stayed unmatched. Germline-derived CDR1 and CDR2 are SGHRS and YFSETQ. Profiling relied on immunoSEQ multiplex PCR, and the TCRdb table lists in-frame clones only, not all of them. The sample has 490,000 or so clones; roughly 88% are singletons. The chain joins TRBV5-1 to TRBJ1-2; 7 nucleotides align to TRBD1. Sequencing input: PBMCs or T cells enriched from blood (not recorded which). The clonotype comes from a woman aged 40 to 49 who had recovered from COVID-19. As DNA, the CDR3 is TGCGCCAGCAGCTTGACAGGGGAAATTTCCGGTGGCTACACCTTC. This encodes CASSLTGEISGGYTF.